The sequence of this T cell receptor beta chain was determined in a study of CD8 T cells in Susac syndrome. Study-wide results and caveats: In its TCR sequencing and HLA analysis, the study acknowledged that the number of individuals was relatively small.

An input of roughly 0.5 to 1 ug of RNA was subjected to reverse transcription using random hexamers. TCR beta CDR3 was amplified by immunoSEQ multiplex PCR. This amplification extended across 54 Vbeta and 13 Jbeta segments. TCRdb analysed the immunoSEQ multiplex PCR reads with MiXCR anew, one entry per CDR3 protein. The data show under 200,000 distinct CDR3 sequences, 90% to 95% seen once. On this clonotype itself: What it binds is not known.

The germline V gene encodes CDR1 MNHEY and CDR2 SVGEGT. Trimming took 6 bases from V and 5 from J; bases not matched to a gene: 14. CDR3 length equals 17 residues. The gene calls are TRBV6-2 or TRBV6-3 and TRBJ2-5; TRBD2 matches at 11 bases. This receptor was identified in a human donor in good health. The sequencing sample was made of CD4+ T cells from PBMCs. The chain's CDR3 is CASSRTLRTSGGETQYF. The CDR3 nucleotides are TGTGCCAGCAGCCGGACCCTAAGAACTAGCGGGGGTGAGACCCAGTACTTC.